This T cell receptor beta chain derives from a study of blood T cells in healthy people across ages. This clonotype was picked up a small number of times. A sample-barcoded 5' primer and a J-beta primer mix were used in a second PCR of roughly 7 to 12 cycles. TCRdb redid the calling of the 5' RACE reads with MiXCR, one entry per CDR3 protein. The sample lists about 1,600,000 distinct CDR3 sequences, 42% seen once, with roughly 7.9% in the top ten. The sequenced material came from blood. The sequence was obtained from a woman between 18 and 29 years old in good health.

Written as DNA, the CDR3 is TGTGCCAGCAGTGACAGGGTTTACAATGAGCAGTACTTC. It translates to CASSDRVYNEQYF. The J gene is TRBJ2-7, the V gene TRBV6-1; possibly TRBD1 for D (5 bases). CDR1 is MNHNS, CDR2 SASEGT, per germline. V was shortened by 3 bases and J by 7 bases, with 13 bases between the two germline ends. The length of the CDR3 is 13 residues.